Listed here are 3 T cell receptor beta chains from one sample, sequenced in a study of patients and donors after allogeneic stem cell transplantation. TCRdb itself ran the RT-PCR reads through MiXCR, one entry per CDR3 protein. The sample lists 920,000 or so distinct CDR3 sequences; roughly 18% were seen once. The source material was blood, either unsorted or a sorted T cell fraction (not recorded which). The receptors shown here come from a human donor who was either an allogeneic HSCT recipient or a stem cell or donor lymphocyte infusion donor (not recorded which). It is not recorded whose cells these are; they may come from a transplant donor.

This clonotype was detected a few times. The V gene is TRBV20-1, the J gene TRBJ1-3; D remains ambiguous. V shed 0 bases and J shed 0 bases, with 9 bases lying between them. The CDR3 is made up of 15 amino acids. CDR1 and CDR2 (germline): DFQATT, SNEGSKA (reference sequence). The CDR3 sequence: CSARDPGISGNTIYF. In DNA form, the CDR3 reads TGCAGTGCTAGAGATCCGGGAATCTCTGGAAACACCATATATTTT.

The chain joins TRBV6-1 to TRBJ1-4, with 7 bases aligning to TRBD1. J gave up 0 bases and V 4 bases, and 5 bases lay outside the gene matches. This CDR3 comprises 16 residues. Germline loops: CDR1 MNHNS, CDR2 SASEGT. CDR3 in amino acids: CASSGGQPSTNEKLFF. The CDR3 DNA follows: TGTGCCAGCAGTGGGGGACAGCCTTCAACTAATGAAAAACTGTTTTTT.

Here the CDR3 DNA reads TGTGCCACCAGCAAAGATAGCCTACTCCCCCAGGGGGGCTACACCTTC. Residues: CATSKDSLLPQGGYTF. The chain joins TRBV15 to TRBJ1-2; perhaps TRBD1 as D (6 bases). V shed 4 bases and J shed 8 bases, with 23 bases lying between them. Germline V gene lookup returns CDR1 LNHNV and CDR2 YYDKDF (reference sequence). The CDR3 covers 16 residues.